This TCR beta chain was identified during a study of early T cells in non-severe SARS-CoV-2 infection. This clonotype appeared a few times. Deletions cut 1 base from V and 5 bases from J, with 12 bases between. CDR3 length: 14 residues. Germline CDR1 is MDHEN and CDR2 is SYDVKM. Researchers tagged individual cDNA molecules with unique molecular identifiers. TCRdb re-analysed the 5' RACE reads in MiXCR, keeping a single row per CDR3 protein. Seen here are about 98,000 distinct CDR3 sequences, approximately 11% observed once, and the top ten hold roughly 4.9%. Sequencing used whole blood. The clonotype comes from an adult who was a healthcare worker with PCR-confirmed SARS-CoV-2 infection or an uninfected control (not recorded which). The V and J genes are TRBV28 and TRBJ2-7; D call uncertain. Here the CDR3 reads CASSLLREKDEQYF. DNA for the CDR3: TGTGCCAGCAGTTTATTGAGAGAAAAGGACGAGCAGTACTTC.